The clone carrying this T cell receptor beta chain was seen many times. TCRdb called the RACE reads again in MiXCR, with one record for every CDR3 protein. Found here are fewer than 40,000 distinct CDR3 sequences, roughly 5% of them singletons; the top ten hold about 13%. This CDR3 region has 16 residues. The V gene end was trimmed by 4 bases and the J gene end by 8 bases; junction bases not matched to a gene: 15. Germline V CDR1 and CDR2: LGHDT, YNNKEL (reference sequence). This sample was taken from a study of human T cells and chemical hapten exposure. Time point here: healthy volunteer bleed at 6 weeks. Blood, whole and unfractionated, served as the source for total RNA extraction.

This sequence was found in a human donor in good health. Some clones in this sample may be carry-over from other donors' samples. The sequenced material came from whole blood. This rearrangement joins TRBV3-1 to TRBJ1-2; 8 bases map to TRBD1. CDR3 DNA: TGTGCCAGCAGCCTTTCGATTGGGACAGGCGCATTGGGCTACACCTTC. Its protein is CASSLSIGTGALGYTF.